A selection of T cell receptor beta chains follows, all from one sample in a study of a mutant IDH1 vaccine in newly diagnosed glioma. The antigens these receptors bind are not known. Sequencing was performed with immunoSEQ multiplex PCR; in TCRdb, only in-frame clones are kept and a portion is missing. The table records about 30,000 clones, almost 90% of them present only once. Sample: PBMCs, taken from a glioma patient whose treatment included an IDH1 peptide vaccine. These receptors were obtained from a young man with glioma. CDR3s include the opening cysteine and the closing phenylalanine or tryptophan. Fields, in order: V gene, D gene, J gene, CDR3 protein. The D gene is left open where the match is weak.

>TRBV2|NA|TRBJ2-7
CASTPRGEGSEQYF
>TRBV11-2|NA|TRBJ2-3
CASSLSLPTDTQYF
>TRBV15|NA|TRBJ1-5
CATSRVGQPQHF
>TRBV10-2|NA|TRBJ1-1
CASSESLASEEAFF
>TRBV19|NA|TRBJ1-4
CASGANEKLFF
>TRBV7-2|TRBD1|TRBJ1-2
CASSLGDRANYGYTF
>TRBV5-5|NA|TRBJ1-5
CASSPGGNQPQHF
>TRBV10-3|NA|TRBJ1-1
CAISDGRTGNTEAFF
>TRBV7-8|NA|TRBJ1-1
CASSSGHGGPEAFF
>TRBV15|NA|TRBJ2-3
CATSRDVGSGPSDTQYF
>TRBV19|NA|TRBJ1-5
CASRKGPNQPQHF
>TRBV4-2|TRBD2|TRBJ2-3
CASSQKTSDTDTQYF
>TRBV5-3|NA|TRBJ1-2
CARSLGRASEDGYTF
>TRBV19|NA|TRBJ1-5
CASSINSGEDSNQPQHF
>TRBV6-5|NA|TRBJ1-1
CASSSGRLTEAFF
>TRBV5-8|NA|TRBJ2-7
CASSSEGYEQYF
>TRBV6-5|NA|TRBJ1-3
CATIEASSGNTIYF
>TRBV7-9|NA|TRBJ1-1
CASSYPANTEAFF
>TRBV19|NA|TRBJ1-1
CASSPGQANTNTEAFF
>TRBV6-5|TRBD1|TRBJ1-1
CASTPRGRGNTEAFF
>TRBV5-4|NA|TRBJ1-1
CASSLQGTEAFF
>TRBV7-9|NA|TRBJ1-2
CASSPRIGGYGYTF
>TRBV28|NA|TRBJ2-5
CASSLTQTQYF
>TRBV29-1|NA|TRBJ2-7
CSAASPQAPYEQYF
>TRBV9|NA|TRBJ2-2
CASSKVRTGELFF
>TRBV5-1|NA|TRBJ1-1
CASRETAGGAEAFF
>TRBV7-9|TRBD1|TRBJ1-2
CASSLAQGQYGYTF
>TRBV20-1|NA|TRBJ2-7
CSAERRSEQYF
>TRBV29-1|NA|TRBJ1-3
CSVALGGLGGNTIYF
>TRBV4-2|NA|TRBJ1-1
CASSLRGSGSTEAFF
>TRBV5-1|TRBD2|TRBJ2-1
CASSLVSSGRDEQFF
>TRBV6-5|TRBD2|TRBJ2-1
CASSPGLAGGNEQFF
>TRBV27|NA|TRBJ2-7
CASSPLSRVSYEQYF
>TRBV6-5|NA|TRBJ2-7
CASSPTGYLEQYF
>TRBV30|NA|TRBJ1-1
CAWSVAFSEAFF
>TRBV30|NA|TRBJ2-6
CAWSLPRGGFGANVLTF
>TRBV14|TRBD1|TRBJ1-6
CASSQAGGDYSPLHF
>TRBV7-2|TRBD2|TRBJ2-7
CASSLGLAGQYEQYF
>TRBV5-4|TRBD1|TRBJ2-7
CASSLLGQGAYEQYF
>TRBV4-2|NA|TRBJ1-2
CASSQDSGGHYGYTF
>TRBV5-6|NA|TRBJ2-1
CASSLGGHDEQFF
>TRBV4-1|TRBD2|TRBJ2-7
CASSPLKAGGYEQYF
>TRBV5-6|TRBD1|TRBJ2-2
CASSFGTGNTGELFF